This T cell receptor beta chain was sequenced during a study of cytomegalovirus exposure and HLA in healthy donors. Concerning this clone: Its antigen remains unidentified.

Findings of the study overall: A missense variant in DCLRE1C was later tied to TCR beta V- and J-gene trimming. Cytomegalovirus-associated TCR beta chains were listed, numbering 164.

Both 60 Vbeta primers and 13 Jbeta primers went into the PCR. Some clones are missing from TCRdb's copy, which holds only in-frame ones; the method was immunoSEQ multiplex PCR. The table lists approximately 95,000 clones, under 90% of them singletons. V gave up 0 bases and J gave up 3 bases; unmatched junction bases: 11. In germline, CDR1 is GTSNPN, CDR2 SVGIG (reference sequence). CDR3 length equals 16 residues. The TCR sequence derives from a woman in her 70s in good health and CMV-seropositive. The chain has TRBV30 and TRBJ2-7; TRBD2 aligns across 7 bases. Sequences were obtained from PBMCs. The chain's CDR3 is CAWSVGFGPSGYEQYF. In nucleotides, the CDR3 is TGTGCCTGGAGTGTTGGTTTTGGTCCTAGCGGCTACGAGCAGTACTTC. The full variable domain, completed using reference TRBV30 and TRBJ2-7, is SQTIHQWPATLVQPVGSPLSLECTVEGTSNPNLYWYRQAAGRGLQLLFYSVGIGQISSEVPQNLSASRPQDRQFILSSKKLLLSDSGFYLCAWSVGFGPSGYEQYFGPGTRLTVT.